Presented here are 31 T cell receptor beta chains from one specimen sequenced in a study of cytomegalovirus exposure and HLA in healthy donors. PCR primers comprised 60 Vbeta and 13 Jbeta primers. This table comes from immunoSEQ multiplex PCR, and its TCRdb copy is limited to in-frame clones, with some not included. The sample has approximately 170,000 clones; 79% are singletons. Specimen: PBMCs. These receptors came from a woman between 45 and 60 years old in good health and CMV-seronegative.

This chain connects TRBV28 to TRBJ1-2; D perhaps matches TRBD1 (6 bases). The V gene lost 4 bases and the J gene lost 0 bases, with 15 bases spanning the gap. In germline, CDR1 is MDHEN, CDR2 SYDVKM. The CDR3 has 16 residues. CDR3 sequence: CASSSDPGGPNYGYTF. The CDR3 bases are TGTGCCAGCAGTTCCGACCCGGGGGGCCCTAACTATGGCTACACCTTC.

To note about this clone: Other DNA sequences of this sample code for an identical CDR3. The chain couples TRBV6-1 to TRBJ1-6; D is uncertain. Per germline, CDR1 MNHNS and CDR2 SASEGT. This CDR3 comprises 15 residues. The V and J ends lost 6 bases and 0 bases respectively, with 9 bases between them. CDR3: CASRGSPSYNSPLHF. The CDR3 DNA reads TGTGCCAGCAGGGGGAGCCCCTCCTATAATTCACCCCTCCACTTT.

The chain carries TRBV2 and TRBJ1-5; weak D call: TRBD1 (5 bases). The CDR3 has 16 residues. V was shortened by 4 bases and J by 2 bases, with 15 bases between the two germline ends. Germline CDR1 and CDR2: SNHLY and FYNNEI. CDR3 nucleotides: TGTGCCAGCAGTGTCGGGCAGGGAAAGGGCAATCAGCCCCAGCATTTT. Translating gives CASSVGQGKGNQPQHF.

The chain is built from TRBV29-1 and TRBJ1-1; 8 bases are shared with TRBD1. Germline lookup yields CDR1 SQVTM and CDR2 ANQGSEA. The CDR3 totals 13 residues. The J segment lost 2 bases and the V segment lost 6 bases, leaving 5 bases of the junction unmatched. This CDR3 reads CSVNRGGNTEAFF. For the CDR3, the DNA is TGCAGCGTGAACAGGGGGGGTAACACTGAAGCTTTCTTT. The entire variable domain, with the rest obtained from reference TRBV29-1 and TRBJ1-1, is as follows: SAVISQKPSRDICQRGTSLTIQCQVDSQVTMMFWYRQQPGQSLTLIATANQGSEATYESGFVIDKFPISRPNLTFSTLTVSNMSPEDSSIYLCSVNRGGNTEAFFGQGTRLTVV.

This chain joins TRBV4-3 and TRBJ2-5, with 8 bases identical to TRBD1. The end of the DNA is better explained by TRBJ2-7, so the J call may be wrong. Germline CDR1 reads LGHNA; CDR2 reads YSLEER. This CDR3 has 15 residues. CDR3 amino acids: CASSQDWTGFYEQYF. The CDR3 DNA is TGCGCCAGCAGCCAAGATTGGACAGGGTTTTACGAGCAGTACTTC.

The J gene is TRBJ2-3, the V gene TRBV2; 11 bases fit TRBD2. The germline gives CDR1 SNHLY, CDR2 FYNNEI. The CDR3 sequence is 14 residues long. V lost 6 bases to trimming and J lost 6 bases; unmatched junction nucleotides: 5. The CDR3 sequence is CASSNSGGEDTQYF. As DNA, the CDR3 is TGTGCCAGCAGCAATAGCGGGGGGGAGGATACGCAGTATTTT.

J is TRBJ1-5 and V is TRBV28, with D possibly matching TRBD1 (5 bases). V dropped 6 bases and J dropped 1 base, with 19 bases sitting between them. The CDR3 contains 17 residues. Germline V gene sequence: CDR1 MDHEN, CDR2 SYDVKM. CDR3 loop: CASRAARTSLSNQPQHF. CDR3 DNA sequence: TGTGCCAGCAGGGCTGCTAGGACAAGCCTCAGCAATCAGCCCCAGCATTTT.

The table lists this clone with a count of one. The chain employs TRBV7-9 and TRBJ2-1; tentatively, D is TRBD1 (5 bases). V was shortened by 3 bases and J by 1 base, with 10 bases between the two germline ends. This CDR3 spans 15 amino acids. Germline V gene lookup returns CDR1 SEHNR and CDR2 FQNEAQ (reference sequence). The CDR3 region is CASSFDGHSYNEQFF. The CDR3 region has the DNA TGTGCCAGCAGCTTCGATGGACATTCCTACAATGAGCAGTTCTTC.

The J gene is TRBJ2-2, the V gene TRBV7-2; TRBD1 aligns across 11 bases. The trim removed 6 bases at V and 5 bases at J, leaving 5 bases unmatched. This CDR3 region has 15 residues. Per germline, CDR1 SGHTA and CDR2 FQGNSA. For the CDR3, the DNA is TGTGCCAGCAGGGACAGGGGGCGACGGACCGGGGAGCTGTTTTTT. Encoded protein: CASRDRGRRTGELFF.

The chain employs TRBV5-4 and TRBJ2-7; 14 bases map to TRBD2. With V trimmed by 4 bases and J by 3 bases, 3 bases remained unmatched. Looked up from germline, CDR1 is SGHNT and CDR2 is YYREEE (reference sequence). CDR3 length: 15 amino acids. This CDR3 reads CASSIGTSGSYEQYF. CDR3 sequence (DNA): TGTGCCAGCAGCATAGGGACTAGCGGGAGCTACGAGCAGTACTTC.

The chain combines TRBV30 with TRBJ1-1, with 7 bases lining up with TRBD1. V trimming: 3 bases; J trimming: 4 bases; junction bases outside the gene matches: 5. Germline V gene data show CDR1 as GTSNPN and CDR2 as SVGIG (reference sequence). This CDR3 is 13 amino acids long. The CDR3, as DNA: TGTGCCTGGAGGGACAGGAGGGGCACTGAAGCTTTCTTT. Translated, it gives CAWRDRRGTEAFF.

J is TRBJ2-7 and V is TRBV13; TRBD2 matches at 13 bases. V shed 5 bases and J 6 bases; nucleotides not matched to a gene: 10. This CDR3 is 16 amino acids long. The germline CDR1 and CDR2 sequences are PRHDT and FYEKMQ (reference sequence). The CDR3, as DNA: TGTGCCAGCAGCATACTAGCGGGAGGGCCCGAAGGCGAGCAGTACTTC. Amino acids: CASSILAGGPEGEQYF.

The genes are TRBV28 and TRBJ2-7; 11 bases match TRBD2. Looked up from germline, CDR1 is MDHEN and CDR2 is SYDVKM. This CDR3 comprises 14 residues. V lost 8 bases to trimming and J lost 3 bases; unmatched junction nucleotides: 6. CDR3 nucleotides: TGTGCCAGCCTGACTAGCGGGGTACTCTACGAGCAGTACTTC. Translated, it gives CASLTSGVLYEQYF.

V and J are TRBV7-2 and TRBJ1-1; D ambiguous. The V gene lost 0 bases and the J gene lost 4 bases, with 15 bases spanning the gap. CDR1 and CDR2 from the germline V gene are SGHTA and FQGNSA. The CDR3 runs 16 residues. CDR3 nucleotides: TGTGCCAGCAGCTTAGCCGATTTGTGGAGGAGCACTGAAGCTTTCTTT. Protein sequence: CASSLADLWRSTEAFF.

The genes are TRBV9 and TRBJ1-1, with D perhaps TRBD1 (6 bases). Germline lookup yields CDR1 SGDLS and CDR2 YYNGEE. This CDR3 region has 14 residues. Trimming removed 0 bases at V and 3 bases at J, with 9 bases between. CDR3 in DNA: TGTGCCAGCAGCGTAGAGGCAGGGGACACTGAAGCTTTCTTT. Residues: CASSVEAGDTEAFF.

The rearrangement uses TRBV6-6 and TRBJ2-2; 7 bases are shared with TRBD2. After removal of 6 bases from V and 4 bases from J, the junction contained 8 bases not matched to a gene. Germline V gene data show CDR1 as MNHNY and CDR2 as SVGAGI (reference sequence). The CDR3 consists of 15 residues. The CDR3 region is CASSLTGGGTGELFF. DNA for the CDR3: TGTGCCAGCAGCCTCACGGGAGGAGGCACCGGGGAGCTGTTTTTT.

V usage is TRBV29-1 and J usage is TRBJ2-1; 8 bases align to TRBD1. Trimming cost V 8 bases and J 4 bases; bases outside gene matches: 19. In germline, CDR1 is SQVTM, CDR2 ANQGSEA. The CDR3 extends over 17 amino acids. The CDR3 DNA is TGCAGCCTCACAGGGGGAGCGGAGGGGGGTGGATACAATGAGCAGTTCTTC. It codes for CSLTGGAEGGGYNEQFF.

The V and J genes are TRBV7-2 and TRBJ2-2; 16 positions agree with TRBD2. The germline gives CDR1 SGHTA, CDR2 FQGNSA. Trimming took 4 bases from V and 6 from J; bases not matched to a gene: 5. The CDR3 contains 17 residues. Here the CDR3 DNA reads TGTGCCAGCAGCTCAGTGGGACTAGCGGGGGGGCCCGGGGAGCTGTTTTTT. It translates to CASSSVGLAGGPGELFF. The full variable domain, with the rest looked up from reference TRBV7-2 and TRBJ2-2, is GAGVSQSPSNKVTEKGKDVELRCDPISGHTALYWYRQSLGQGLEFLIYFQGNSAPDKSGLPSDRFSAERTGGSVSTLTIQRTQQEDSAVYLCASSSVGLAGGPGELFFGEGSRLTVL.

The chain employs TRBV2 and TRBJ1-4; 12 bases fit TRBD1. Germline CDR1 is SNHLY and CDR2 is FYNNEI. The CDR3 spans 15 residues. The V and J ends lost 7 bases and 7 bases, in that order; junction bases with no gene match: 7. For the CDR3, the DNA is TGTGCCAGCAACCCCGGGACAGGGGGCGGTGAAAAACTGTTTTTT. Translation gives CASNPGTGGGEKLFF. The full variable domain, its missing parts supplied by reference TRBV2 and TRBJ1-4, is EPEVTQTPSHQVTQMGQEVILRCVPISNHLYFYWYRQILGQKVEFLVSFYNNEISEKSEIFDDQFSVERPDGSNFTLKIRSTKLEDSAMYFCASNPGTGGGEKLFFGSGTQLSVL.

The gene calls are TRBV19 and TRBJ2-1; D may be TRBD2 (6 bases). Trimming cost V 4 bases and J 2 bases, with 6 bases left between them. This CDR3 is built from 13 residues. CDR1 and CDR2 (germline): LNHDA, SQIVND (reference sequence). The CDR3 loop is CASSRTTYNEQFF. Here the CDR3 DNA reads TGTGCCAGTAGTAGGACTACCTACAATGAGCAGTTCTTC.

CDR3 amino acids: CASSETLAGSNEQFF. The CDR3 DNA is TGTGCCAGCAGTGAAACGCTAGCGGGAAGCAATGAGCAGTTCTTC. This chain joins TRBV2 and TRBJ2-1; 9 bases align to TRBD2. Germline CDR1 SNHLY, CDR2 FYNNEI. The length of the CDR3 is 15 residues. After removal of 2 bases from V and 6 bases from J, the junction contained 5 bases not matched to a gene.

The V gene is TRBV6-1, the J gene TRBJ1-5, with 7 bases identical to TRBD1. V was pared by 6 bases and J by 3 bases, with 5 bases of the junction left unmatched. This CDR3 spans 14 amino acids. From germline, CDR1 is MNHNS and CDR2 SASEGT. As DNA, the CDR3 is TGTGCCAGCAGCGAACAGGGGCCCAATCAGCCCCAGCATTTT. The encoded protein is CASSEQGPNQPQHF.

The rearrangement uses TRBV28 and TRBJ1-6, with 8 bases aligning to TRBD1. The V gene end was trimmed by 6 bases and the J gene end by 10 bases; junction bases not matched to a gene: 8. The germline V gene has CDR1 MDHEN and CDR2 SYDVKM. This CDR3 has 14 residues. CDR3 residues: CASSLRGRESPLHF. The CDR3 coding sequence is TGTGCCAGCAGCCTCAGGGGGCGCGAATCACCCCTCCACTTT.

As DNA, the CDR3 is TGTGCCAGCAGCCGACAAATGAACACTGAAGCTTTCTTT. Protein sequence: CASSRQMNTEAFF. V gene TRBV14 combines with J gene TRBJ1-1; D not certain. This CDR3 contains 13 residues. V shed 4 bases and J shed 0 bases, with 6 bases lying between them. Germline V gives CDR1 SGHDN, CDR2 FVKESK.

CDR3 nucleotide sequence: TGTGCCAGCAGCCAGGGGGGGCGGGGTACGCAGTATTTT. Translating gives CASSQGGRGTQYF. The V gene is TRBV4-2, the J gene TRBJ2-3; D is possibly TRBD2 (7 bases). Per the germline V gene, CDR1 is LGHNA and CDR2 is YNFKEQ. The CDR3 consists of 13 residues. V lost 3 bases and J 8 bases, leaving 12 bases between the germline ends.

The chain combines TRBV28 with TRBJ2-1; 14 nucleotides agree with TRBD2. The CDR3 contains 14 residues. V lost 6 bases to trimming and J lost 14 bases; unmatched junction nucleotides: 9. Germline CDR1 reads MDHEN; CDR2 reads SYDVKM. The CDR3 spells CASSTGTSGRGKFF. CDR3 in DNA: TGTGCCAGCAGCACCGGGACTAGCGGGAGAGGGAAGTTCTTC.

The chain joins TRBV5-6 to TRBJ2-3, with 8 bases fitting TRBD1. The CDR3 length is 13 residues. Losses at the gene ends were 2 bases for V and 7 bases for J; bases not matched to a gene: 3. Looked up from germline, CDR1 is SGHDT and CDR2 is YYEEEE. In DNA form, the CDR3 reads TGTGCCAGCAGCTTCACAGGGGGAAATACGCAGTATTTT. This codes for CASSFTGGNTQYF.

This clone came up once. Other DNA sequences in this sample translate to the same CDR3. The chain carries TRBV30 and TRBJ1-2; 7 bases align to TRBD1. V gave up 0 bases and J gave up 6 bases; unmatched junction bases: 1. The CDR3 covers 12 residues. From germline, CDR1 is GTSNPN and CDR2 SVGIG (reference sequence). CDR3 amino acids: CAWSVQGDGYTF. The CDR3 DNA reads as TGTGCCTGGAGTGTTCAGGGGGATGGCTACACCTTC.

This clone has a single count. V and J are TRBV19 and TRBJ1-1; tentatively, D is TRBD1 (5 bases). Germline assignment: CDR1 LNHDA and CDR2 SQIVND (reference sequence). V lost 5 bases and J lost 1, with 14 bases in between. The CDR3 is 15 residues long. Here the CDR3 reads CASSPGDGRNTEAFF. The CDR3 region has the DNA TGTGCCAGTAGTCCGGGGGACGGGAGGAACACTGAAGCTTTCTTT.

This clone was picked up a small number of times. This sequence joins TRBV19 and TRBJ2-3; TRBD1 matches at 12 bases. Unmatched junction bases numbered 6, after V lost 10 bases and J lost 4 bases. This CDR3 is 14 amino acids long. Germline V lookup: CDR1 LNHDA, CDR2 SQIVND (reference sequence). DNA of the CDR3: TGTGCCACCAGGGACAGGGGGCAATCAGATACGCAGTATTTT. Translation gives CATRDRGQSDTQYF.

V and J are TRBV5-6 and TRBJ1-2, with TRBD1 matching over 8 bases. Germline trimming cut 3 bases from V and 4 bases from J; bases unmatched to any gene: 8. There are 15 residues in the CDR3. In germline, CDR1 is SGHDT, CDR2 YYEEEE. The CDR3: CASSSTDRVFYGYTF. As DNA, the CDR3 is TGTGCCAGCAGCTCGACGGACAGGGTCTTCTATGGCTACACCTTC.